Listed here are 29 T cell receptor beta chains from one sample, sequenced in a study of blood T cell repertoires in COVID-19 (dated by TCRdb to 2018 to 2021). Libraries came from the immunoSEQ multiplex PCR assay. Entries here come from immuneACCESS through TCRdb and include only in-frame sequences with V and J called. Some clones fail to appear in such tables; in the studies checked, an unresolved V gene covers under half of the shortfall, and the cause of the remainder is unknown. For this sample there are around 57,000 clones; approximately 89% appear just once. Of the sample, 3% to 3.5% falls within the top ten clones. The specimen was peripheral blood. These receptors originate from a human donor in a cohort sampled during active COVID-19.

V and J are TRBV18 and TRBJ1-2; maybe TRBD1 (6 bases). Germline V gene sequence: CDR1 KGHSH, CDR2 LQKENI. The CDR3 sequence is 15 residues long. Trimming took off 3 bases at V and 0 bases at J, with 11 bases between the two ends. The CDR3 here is CASSPREGANYGYTF. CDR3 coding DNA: TGTGCCAGCTCACCCCGGGAGGGGGCTAACTATGGCTACACCTTC.

This CDR3 reads CASSPGQGSGNTIYF. CDR3 in DNA: TGTGCCAGTAGCCCGGGACAGGGCTCTGGAAACACCATATATTTT. The chain links TRBV19 to TRBJ1-3; 9 bases fit TRBD1. Germline V gene data show CDR1 as LNHDA and CDR2 as SQIVND (reference sequence). This CDR3 region has 15 residues. V was clipped by 6 bases and J by 0 bases; unmatched bases: 3. Filled out from reference TRBV19 and TRBJ1-3, the complete variable domain reads DGGITQSPKYLFRKEGQNVTLSCEQNLNHDAMYWYRQDPGQGLRLIYYSQIVNDFQKGDIAEGYSVSREKKESFPLTVTSAQKNPTAFYLCASSPGQGSGNTIYFGEGSWLTVV.

The CDR3 loop is CATSDSTGPYNEQFF. The CDR3 region has the DNA TGTGCCACCAGTGATTCGACAGGGCCCTACAATGAGCAGTTCTTC. This chain joins TRBV24-1 and TRBJ2-1; TRBD1 agrees at 7 bases. This CDR3 has 15 residues. Trimming removed 2 bases from V and 2 bases from J; junction bases left unmatched: 2. Germline lookup yields CDR1 KGHDR and CDR2 SFDVKD.

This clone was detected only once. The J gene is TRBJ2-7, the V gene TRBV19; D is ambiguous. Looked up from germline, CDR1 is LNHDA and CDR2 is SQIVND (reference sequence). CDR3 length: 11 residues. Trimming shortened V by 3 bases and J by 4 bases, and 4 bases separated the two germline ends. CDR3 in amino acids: CASSIQYEQYF. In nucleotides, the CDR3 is TGTGCCAGTAGTATCCAATACGAGCAGTACTTC.

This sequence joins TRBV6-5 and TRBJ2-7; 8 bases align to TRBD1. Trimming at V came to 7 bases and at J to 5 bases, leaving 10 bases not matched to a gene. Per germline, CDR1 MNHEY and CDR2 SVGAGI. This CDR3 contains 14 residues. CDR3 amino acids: CASTRQGNFNEQYF. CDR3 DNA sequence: TGTGCCAGCACGCGACAGGGGAATTTTAACGAGCAGTACTTC.

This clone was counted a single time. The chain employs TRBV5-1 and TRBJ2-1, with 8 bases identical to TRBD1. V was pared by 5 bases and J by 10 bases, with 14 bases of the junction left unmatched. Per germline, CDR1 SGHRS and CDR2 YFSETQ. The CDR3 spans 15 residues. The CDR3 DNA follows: TGCGCCAGCAGTTATGGCCGGACAGGGATTTCCGAGCAGTTCTTC. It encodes CASSYGRTGISEQFF.

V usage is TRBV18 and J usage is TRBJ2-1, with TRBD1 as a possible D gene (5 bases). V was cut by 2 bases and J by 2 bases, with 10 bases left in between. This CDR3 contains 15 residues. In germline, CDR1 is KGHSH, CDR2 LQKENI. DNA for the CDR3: TGTGCCAGCTCACCAGGCAGGGTCCCCTACAATGAGCAGTTCTTC. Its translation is CASSPGRVPYNEQFF.

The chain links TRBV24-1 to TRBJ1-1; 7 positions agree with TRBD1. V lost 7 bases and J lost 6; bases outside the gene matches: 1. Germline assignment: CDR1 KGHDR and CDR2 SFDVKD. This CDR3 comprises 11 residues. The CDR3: CATSQGAEAFF. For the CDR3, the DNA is TGTGCCACCAGCCAGGGGGCTGAAGCTTTCTTT.

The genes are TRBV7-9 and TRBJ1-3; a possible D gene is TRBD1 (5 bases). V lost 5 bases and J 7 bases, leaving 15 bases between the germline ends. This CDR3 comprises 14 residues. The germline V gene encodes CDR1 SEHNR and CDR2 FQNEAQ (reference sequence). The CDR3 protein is CASSARTMTNTIYF. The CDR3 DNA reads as TGTGCCAGCAGCGCAAGGACAATGACGAACACCATATATTTT.

CDR3: CASSQQGGPSYEQYF. The CDR3 region has the DNA TGTGCCAGCAGTCAACAGGGGGGACCTTCCTACGAGCAGTACTTC. V and J are TRBV2 and TRBJ2-7, with 8 bases lining up with TRBD1. The CDR3 totals 15 residues. V was pared by 5 bases and J by 1 base, with 7 bases of the junction left unmatched. CDR1 and CDR2 (germline): SNHLY, FYNNEI.

In DNA, the CDR3 is TGTGCCAGCAGCTTATCCCGCGGGGCACATGAGCAGTTCTTC. Protein product: CASSLSRGAHEQFF. This sequence joins TRBV7-3 and TRBJ2-1; a possible D gene is TRBD2 (6 bases). CDR1 and CDR2 from the germline V gene are SGHTA and FQGTGA. V shed 2 bases and J shed 8 bases, with 13 bases lying between them. CDR3 size: 14 residues.

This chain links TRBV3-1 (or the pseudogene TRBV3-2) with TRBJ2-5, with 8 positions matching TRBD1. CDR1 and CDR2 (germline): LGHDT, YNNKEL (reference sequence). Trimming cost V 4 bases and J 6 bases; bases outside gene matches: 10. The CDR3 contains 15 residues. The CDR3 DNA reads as TGTGCCAGCAGCCCCCGGCCCAGGGGGCAGAAGACCCAGTACTTC. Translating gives CASSPRPRGQKTQYF.

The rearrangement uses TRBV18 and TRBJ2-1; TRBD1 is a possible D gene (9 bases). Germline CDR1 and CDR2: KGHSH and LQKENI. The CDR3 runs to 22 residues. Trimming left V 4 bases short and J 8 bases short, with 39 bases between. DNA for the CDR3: TGTGCCAGCTCACTACTGAAACAGGGGGCTATAGGGACTAGGGGCCTGAGGGATGAGCAGTTCTTC. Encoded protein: CASSLLKQGAIGTRGLRDEQFF.

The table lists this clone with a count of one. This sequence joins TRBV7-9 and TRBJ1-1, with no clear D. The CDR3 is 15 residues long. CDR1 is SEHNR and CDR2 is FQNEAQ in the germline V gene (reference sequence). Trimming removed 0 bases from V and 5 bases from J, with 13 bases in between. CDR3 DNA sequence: TGTGCCAGCAGCTTAGCGCTGGGGAGAGGGACTGAAGCTTTCTTT. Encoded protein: CASSLALGRGTEAFF.

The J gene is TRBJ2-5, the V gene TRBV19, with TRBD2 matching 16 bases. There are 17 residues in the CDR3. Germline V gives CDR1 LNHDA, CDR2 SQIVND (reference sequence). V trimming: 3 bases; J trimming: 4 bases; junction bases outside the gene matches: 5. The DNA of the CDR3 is TGTGCCAGTAGTATGGGACTAGCGGGAGGGAACAGAGAGACCCAGTACTTC. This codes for CASSMGLAGGNRETQYF.

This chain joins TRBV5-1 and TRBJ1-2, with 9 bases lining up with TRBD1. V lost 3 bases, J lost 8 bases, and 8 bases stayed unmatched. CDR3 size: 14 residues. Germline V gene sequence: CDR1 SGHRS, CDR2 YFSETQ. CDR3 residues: CASSSGTGTNGYTF. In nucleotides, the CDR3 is TGCGCCAGCAGCTCGGGGACAGGGACGAACGGCTACACCTTC.

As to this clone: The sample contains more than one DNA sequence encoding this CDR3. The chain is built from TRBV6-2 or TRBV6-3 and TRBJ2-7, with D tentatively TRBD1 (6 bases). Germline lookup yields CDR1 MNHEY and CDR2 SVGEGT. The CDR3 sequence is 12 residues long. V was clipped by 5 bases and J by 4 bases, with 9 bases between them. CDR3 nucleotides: TGTGCCAGCAGTCCCAGGGGTTACGAGCAGTACTTC. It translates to CASSPRGYEQYF.

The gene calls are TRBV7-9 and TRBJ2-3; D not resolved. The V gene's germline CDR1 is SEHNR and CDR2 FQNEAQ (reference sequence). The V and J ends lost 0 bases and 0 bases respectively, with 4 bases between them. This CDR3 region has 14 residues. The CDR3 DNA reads TGTGCCAGCAGCTTAGCAGCCAGCACAGATACGCAGTATTTT. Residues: CASSLAASTDTQYF.

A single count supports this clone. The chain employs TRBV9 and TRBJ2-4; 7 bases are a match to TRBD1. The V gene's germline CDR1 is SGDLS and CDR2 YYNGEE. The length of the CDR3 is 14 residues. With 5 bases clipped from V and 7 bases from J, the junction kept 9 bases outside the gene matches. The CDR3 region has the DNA TGTGCCAGCAGTGCAGGGACAGTGACTAACATTCAGTACTTC. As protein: CASSAGTVTNIQYF.

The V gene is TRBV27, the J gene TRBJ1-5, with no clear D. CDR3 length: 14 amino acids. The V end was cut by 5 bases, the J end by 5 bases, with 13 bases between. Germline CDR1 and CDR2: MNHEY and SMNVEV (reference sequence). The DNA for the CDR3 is TGTGCCAGCAGTCCTCGTGCGGGAGATCAGCCCCAGCATTTT. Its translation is CASSPRAGDQPQHF.

In nucleotides, the CDR3 is TGTGCCAGCTCCCGTCGGGATGAGCAGTTCTTC. The encoded protein is CASSRRDEQFF. The rearrangement joins TRBV18 to TRBJ2-1; the D is unclear. CDR1 and CDR2 (germline): KGHSH, LQKENI. V was trimmed by 6 bases and J by 8 bases, leaving 8 bases between them. The CDR3 consists of 11 residues.

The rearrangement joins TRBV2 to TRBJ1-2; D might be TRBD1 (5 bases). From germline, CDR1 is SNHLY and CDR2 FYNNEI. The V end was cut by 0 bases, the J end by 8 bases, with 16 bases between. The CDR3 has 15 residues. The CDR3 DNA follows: TGTGCCAGCAGTGAAGCGCTCGGGGGAGCGCTGGGCTACACCTTC. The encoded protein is CASSEALGGALGYTF.

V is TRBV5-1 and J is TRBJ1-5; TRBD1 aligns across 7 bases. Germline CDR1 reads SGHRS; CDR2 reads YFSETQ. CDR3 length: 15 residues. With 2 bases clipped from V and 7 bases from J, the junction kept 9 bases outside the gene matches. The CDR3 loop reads CASSFSGGTEQPQHF. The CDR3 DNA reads TGCGCCAGCAGCTTCTCAGGGGGGACCGAACAGCCCCAGCATTTT.

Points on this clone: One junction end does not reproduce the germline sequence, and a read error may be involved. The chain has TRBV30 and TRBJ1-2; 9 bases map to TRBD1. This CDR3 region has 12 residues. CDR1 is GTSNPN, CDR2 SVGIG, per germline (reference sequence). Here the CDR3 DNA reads TGTGCCTGGAGTGTACGGACAGGGGTTCAAGTTTTC. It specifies CAWSVRTGVQVF.

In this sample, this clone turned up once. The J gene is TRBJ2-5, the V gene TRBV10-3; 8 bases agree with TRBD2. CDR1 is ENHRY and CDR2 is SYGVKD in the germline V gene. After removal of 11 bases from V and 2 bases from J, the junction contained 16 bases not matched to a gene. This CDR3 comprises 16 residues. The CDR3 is CARCPSAGGPQETQYF. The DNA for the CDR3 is TGTGCCCGATGCCCCTCGGCGGGGGGCCCTCAAGAGACCCAGTACTTC.

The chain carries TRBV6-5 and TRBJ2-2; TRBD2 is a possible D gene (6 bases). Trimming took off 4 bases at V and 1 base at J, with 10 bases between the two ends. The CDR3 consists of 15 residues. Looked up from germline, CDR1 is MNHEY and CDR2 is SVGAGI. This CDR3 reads CASSSAGRNTGELFF. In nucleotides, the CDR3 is TGTGCCAGCAGTTCAGCGGGCCGGAACACCGGGGAGCTGTTTTTT.

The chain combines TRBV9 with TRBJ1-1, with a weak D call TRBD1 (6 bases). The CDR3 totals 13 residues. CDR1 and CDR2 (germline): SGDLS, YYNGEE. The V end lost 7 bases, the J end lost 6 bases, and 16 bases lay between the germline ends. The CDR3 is CASSWGGLAEAFF. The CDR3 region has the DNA TGTGCCAGCTCCTGGGGGGGGCTGGCTGAAGCTTTCTTT.

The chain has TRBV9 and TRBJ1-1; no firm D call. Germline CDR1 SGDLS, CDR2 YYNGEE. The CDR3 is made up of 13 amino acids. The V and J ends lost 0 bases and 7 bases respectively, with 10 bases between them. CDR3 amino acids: CASSVEGRGEAFF. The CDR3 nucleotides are TGTGCCAGCAGCGTAGAAGGTCGGGGTGAAGCTTTCTTT.

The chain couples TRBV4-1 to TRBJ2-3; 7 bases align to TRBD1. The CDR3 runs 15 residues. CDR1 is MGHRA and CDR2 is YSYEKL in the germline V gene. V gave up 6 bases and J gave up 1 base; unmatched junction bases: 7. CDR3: CASRFQGVGTDTQYF. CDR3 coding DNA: TGCGCCAGCAGATTCCAGGGGGTTGGCACAGATACGCAGTATTTT.